Given below is one TCR beta chain in context. Its target is not known. Clones were read by immunoSEQ multiplex PCR, and TCRdb kept only the in-frame ones, dropping some. This sample has under 40,000 clones, with roughly 87% found just once. CDR1 and CDR2 from the germline V gene are LGHNA and YNFKEQ. The CDR3 loop spans 17 amino acids. Trimming cost V 0 bases and J 4 bases, with 17 bases left between them. This sample was taken from a study of T cells in localized non-small cell lung cancer. The study, taken as a whole, reports: Analysis by sequencing included only one tumor region, so heterogeneity remains possible. T cell clonality was highest in uninvolved adjacent lung, above tumor.

Here the sequenced sample was peripheral blood mononuclear cells, taken before any cancer treatment. The sequence was collected from a man aged 35 to 70 with stage III lung adenocarcinoma. V usage is TRBV4-2 and J usage is TRBJ2-3, with D perhaps TRBD1 (6 bases). CDR3 sequence (DNA): TGTGCCAGCAGCCAAGAATTAACAGGGCCACCTCCAGATACGCAGTATTTT. Translated, it gives CASSQELTGPPPDTQYF.